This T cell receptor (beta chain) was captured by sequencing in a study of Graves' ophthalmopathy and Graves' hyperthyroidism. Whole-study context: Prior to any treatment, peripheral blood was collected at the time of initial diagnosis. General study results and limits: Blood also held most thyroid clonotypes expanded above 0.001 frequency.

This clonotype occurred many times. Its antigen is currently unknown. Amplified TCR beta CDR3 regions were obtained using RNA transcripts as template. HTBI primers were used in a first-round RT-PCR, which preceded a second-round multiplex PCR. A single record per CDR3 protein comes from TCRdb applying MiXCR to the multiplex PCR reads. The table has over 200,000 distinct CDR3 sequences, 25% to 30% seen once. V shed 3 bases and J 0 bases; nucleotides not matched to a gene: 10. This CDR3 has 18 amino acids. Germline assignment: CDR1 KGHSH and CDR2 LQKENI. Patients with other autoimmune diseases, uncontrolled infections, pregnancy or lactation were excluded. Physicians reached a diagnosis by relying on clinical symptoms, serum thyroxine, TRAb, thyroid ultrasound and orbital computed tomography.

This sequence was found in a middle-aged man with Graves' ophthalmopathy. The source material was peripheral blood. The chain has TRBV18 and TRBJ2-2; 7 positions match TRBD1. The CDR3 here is CASSPFATGKANTGELFF. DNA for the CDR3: TGTGCCAGCTCACCGTTCGCGACAGGGAAGGCGAACACCGGGGAGCTGTTTTTT.